This TCR beta chain was documented in a study of cytomegalovirus exposure and HLA in healthy donors. Overall study context: Roughly 179 million T cells yielded more than 95 million unique TCR beta sequences, as an earlier analysis found.

The PCR employed 60 Vbeta primers together with 13 Jbeta primers. Produced via immunoSEQ multiplex PCR; TCRdb's table is partial and in-frame only. The table has approximately 150,000 clones, approximately 80% seen once. Notes on this clone: The antigen is not known.

Notes on the study in general: The study reported that TCR beta sequences accurately predicted HLA-A and HLA-B alleles in most subjects. A later analysis by the authors found several of the most significant clusters apparently linked to common viral pathogens.

The CDR3 sequence is 14 residues long. Trimming removed 2 bases at V and 7 bases at J, with 11 bases between. CDR1 and CDR2 from the germline V gene are SGHVS and FNYEAQ. Sequencing was done on a sample of PBMCs. The sequence was obtained from a man aged 35 to 55 in good health and CMV-seronegative. The rearrangement uses TRBV7-6 and TRBJ2-2; D is unresolved. The CDR3, as DNA: TGTGCCAGCAGCTTATTTGACAACGACGGGGAGCTGTTTTTT. Translation gives CASSLFDNDGELFF.